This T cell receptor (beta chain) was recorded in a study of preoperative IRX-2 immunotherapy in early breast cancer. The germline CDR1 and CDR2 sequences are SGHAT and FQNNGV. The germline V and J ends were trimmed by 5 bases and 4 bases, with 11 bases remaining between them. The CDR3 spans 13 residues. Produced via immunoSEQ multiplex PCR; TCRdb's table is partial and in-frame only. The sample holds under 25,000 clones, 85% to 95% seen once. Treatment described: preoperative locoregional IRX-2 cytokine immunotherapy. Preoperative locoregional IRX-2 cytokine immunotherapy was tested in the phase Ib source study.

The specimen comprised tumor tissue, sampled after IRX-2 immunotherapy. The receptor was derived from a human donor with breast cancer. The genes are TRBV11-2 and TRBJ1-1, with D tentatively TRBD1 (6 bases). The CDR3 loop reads CASSTNRATEAFF. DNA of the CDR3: TGTGCCAGCAGCACCAACAGGGCCACTGAAGCTTTCTTT. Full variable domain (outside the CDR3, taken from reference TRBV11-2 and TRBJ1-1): EAGVAQSPRYKIIEKRQSVAFWCNPISGHATLYWYQQILGQGPKLLIQFQNNGVVDDSQLPKDRFSAERLKGVDSTLKIQPAKLEDSAVYLCASSTNRATEAFFGQGTRLTVV.